This T cell receptor (beta chain) was captured by sequencing in a study of blood T cell repertoires in COVID-19. The germline gives CDR1 KGHSH, CDR2 LQKENI. The CDR3 loop spans 14 amino acids. Deletions cut 5 bases from V and 5 bases from J, with 13 bases between. As originally analysed: Estimated nucleated cell counts came from reference gene primer amplification. The protocol was immunoSEQ multiplex PCR, while the TCRdb copy is restricted to in-frame clones and leaves out a portion. That table is the source of V, J and clone size, and D and trimming were worked out from the DNA. The data show over 130,000 clones, with around 89% seen just once and roughly 28% held by the top ten.

The sequence was obtained from a human donor in a cohort sampled during active COVID-19. The chain employs TRBV18 and TRBJ1-5; D is perhaps TRBD1 (6 bases). The sequenced sample consisted of peripheral blood. CDR3 residues: CASSSTGYDQPQHF. CDR3 in DNA: TGTGCCAGCTCATCCACAGGGTACGATCAGCCCCAGCATTTT.